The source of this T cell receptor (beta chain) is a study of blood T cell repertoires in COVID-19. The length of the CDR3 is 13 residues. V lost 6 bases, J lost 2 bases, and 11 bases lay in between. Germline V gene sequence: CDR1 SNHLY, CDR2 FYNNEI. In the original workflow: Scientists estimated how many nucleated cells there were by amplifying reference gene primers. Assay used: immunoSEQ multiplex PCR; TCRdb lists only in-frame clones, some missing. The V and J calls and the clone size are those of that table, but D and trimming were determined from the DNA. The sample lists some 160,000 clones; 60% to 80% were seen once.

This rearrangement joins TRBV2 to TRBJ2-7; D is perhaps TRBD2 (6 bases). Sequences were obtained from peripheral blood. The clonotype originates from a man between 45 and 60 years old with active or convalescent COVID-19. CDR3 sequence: CASSFGGPYEQYF. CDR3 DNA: TGTGCCAGCAGCTTCGGAGGGCCCTACGAGCAGTACTTC.